The rows below give T cell receptor beta chains drawn from one sample of a study of siplizumab effects on memory and regulatory T cells. The data were produced by immunoSEQ multiplex PCR, yet TCRdb's version contains in-frame clones alone and is incomplete. The sample comprises 90,000 to 140,000 clones, about 93% of which are singletons, and about 0.32% rests with the top ten. Material for sequencing was CD4+ T cells sorted from blood. These receptors all come from a human donor in good health. The CDR3 runs from the conserved cysteine through the conserved F or W. Each record gives: clone size, D gene, J gene, V gene, CDR3 length, CDR3 protein, CDR3 DNA. A D gene is named only where the DNA matches it firmly. Size values are once, few and many counts, or a class for expanded clones, and some rows have none.

- | - | TRBJ2-2 | TRBV5-5 | 15 | CASSLVPGGTGELFF | TGTGCCAGCAGCTTGGTTCCCGGCGGTACTGGGGAGCTGTTTTTT
- | TRBD2 | TRBJ2-3 | TRBV4-3 | 16 | CASSQDGLAGGFTQYF | TGCGCCAGCAGCCAAGATGGACTAGCGGGGGGCTTTACGCAGTATTTT
once | - | TRBJ2-7 | TRBV6-1 | 14 | CASSPRQGPYEQYF | TGTGCCAGCAGCCCGCGGCAGGGCCCCTACGAGCAGTACTTC
- | - | TRBJ1-2 | TRBV10-3 | 15 | CAISDPGTANYGYTF | TGTGCCATCAGTGATCCCGGGACGGCTAACTATGGCTACACCTTC
- | - | TRBJ2-3 | TRBV7-3 | 18 | CASSYFSTGRKGTDTQYF | TGTGCCAGCAGCTATTTTTCGACTGGGAGGAAAGGCACAGATACGCAGTATTTT
- | - | TRBJ2-7 | TRBV19 | 15 | CASSPRAGTSYEQYF | TGTGCCAGTAGTCCCCGGGCGGGAACCTCCTACGAGCAGTACTTC
- | - | TRBJ2-2 | TRBV7-9 | 12 | CASSPGTGELFF | TGTGCCAGCAGCCCCGGCACCGGGGAGCTGTTTTTT
- | - | TRBJ2-7 | TRBV30 | 12 | CAWSLTNYEQYF | TGTGCCTGGAGTCTAACTAACTACGAGCAGTACTTC
- | TRBD1 | TRBJ2-1 | TRBV9 | 15 | CASSPPSDRVNEQFF | TGTGCCAGCAGCCCACCTTCGGACAGGGTGAATGAGCAGTTCTTC
- | - | TRBJ2-1 | TRBV9 | 15 | CASSVAPRGYNEQFF | TGTGCCAGCAGCGTAGCGCCTAGGGGGTACAATGAGCAGTTCTTC
- | TRBD1 | TRBJ1-2 | TRBV2 | 15 | CASRIQQGAAKGYTF | TGTGCCAGCAGGATTCAGCAGGGGGCAGCGAAAGGCTACACCTTC
- | - | TRBJ1-5 | TRBV11-2 | 14 | CASSATANNQPQHF | TGTGCCAGCAGCGCGACAGCGAACAATCAGCCCCAGCATTTT
few | - | TRBJ1-1 | TRBV5-5 | 16 | CASSSLLGVGNTEAFF | TGTGCCAGCAGCTCCCTCCTCGGGGTCGGGAACACTGAAGCTTTCTTT
few | - | TRBJ1-6 | TRBV2 | 12 | CASRFVYSPLHF | TGTGCCAGCAGGTTCGTCTATTCACCCCTCCACTTT
- | - | TRBJ1-1 | TRBV30 | 14 | CAWGRGLGNTEAFF | TGTGCCTGGGGGAGGGGCTTGGGAAACACTGAAGCTTTCTTT
- | TRBD2 | TRBJ2-5 | TRBV5-1 | 18 | CASRRGLAGVVGLETQYF | TGCGCCAGCAGGCGGGGACTAGCGGGGGTCGTTGGTCTGGAGACCCAGTACTTC
once | - | TRBJ2-2 | TRBV5-1 | 13 | CASSLGQTGELFF | TGCGCCAGCAGCTTGGGACAGACCGGGGAGCTGTTTTTT
- | TRBD1 | TRBJ2-2 | TRBV7-2 | 15 | CASSLGQGNTGELFF | TGTGCCAGCAGCCTAGGACAGGGAAACACCGGGGAGCTGTTTTTT
once | TRBD1 | TRBJ1-1 | TRBV2 | 13 | CASWGQENTEAFF | TGTGCCAGCTGGGGACAGGAGAACACTGAAGCTTTCTTT
- | - | TRBJ1-6 | TRBV6-1 | 15 | CASSEIGGYNSPLHF | TGTGCCAGCAGTGAAATCGGGGGCTATAATTCACCCCTCCACTTT
- | - | TRBJ2-1 | TRBV2 | 15 | CASSADRSSYNEQFF | TGTGCCAGCAGTGCCGACAGGAGCTCCTACAATGAGCAGTTCTTC
- | TRBD2 | TRBJ2-3 | TRBV10-3 | 16 | CAISERRGGQTDTQYF | TGTGCCATCAGTGAGAGGCGGGGGGGCCAAACAGATACGCAGTATTTT
- | TRBD1 | TRBJ2-5 | TRBV19 | 15 | CASSKADRGRETQYF | TGTGCCAGTAGTAAGGCGGACAGGGGTCGAGAGACCCAGTACTTC
- | TRBD1 | TRBJ1-1 | TRBV7-2 | 16 | CASSLGPTGRMPEAFF | TGTGCCAGCAGCTTGGGCCCGACAGGGAGAATGCCTGAAGCTTTCTTT
- | - | TRBJ1-2 | TRBV19 | 13 | CASSIRRGYGYTF | TGTGCCAGTAGTATTCGAAGGGGCTATGGCTACACCTTC
- | - | TRBJ2-2 | TRBV7-3 | 15 | CASSPVGTNTGELFF | TGTGCCAGCAGCCCTGTTGGGACGAACACCGGGGAGCTGTTTTTT
- | - | TRBJ1-1 | TRBV12-5 | 14 | CASGAGVEGTEAFF | TGTGCTAGTGGTGCAGGGGTAGAGGGCACTGAAGCTTTCTTT
- | - | TRBJ2-3 | TRBV13 | 16 | CASSYRVQGSTDTQYF | TGTGCCAGCAGCTATAGGGTACAGGGCAGCACAGATACGCAGTATTTT
- | - | TRBJ2-7 | TRBV5-4 | 15 | CASASPGTRPYEQYF | TGTGCCAGCGCATCTCCTGGGACAAGGCCCTACGAGCAGTACTTC
- | TRBD2 | TRBJ2-7 | TRBV5-6 | 15 | CASSLEGLAGTEQYF | TGTGCCAGCAGCTTGGAGGGTCTAGCGGGCACCGAGCAGTACTTC
- | - | TRBJ1-1 | TRBV5-6 | 12 | CASSLAQDQAFF | TGTGCCAGCAGCTTGGCCCAGGATCAAGCTTTCTTT
- | - | TRBJ1-2 | TRBV2 | 12 | CASLARNYGYTF | TGTGCCAGCCTGGCCCGTAACTATGGCTACACCTTC
- | - | TRBJ1-1 | TRBV7-8 | 17 | CASLFRGHGSIYTEAFF | TGTGCCAGCCTTTTTAGGGGCCATGGGTCGATTTACACTGAAGCTTTCTTT
once | - | TRBJ1-5 | TRBV19 | 13 | CASSGEGWEPQHF | TGTGCCAGTAGTGGGGAGGGATGGGAACCCCAGCATTTT
- | TRBD2 | TRBJ2-5 | TRBV9 | 15 | CASSASGGLVETQYF | TGTGCCAGCAGCGCGAGCGGGGGATTGGTTGAGACCCAGTACTTC
- | TRBD2 | TRBJ2-1 | TRBV30 | 14 | CAWSPGLAGVEQFF | TGTGCCTGGAGTCCGGGACTAGCGGGAGTTGAGCAGTTCTTC
- | - | TRBJ2-3 | TRBV7-3 | 14 | CASSYGGSMDTQYF | TGTGCCAGCAGCTATGGGGGGTCCATGGATACGCAGTATTTT